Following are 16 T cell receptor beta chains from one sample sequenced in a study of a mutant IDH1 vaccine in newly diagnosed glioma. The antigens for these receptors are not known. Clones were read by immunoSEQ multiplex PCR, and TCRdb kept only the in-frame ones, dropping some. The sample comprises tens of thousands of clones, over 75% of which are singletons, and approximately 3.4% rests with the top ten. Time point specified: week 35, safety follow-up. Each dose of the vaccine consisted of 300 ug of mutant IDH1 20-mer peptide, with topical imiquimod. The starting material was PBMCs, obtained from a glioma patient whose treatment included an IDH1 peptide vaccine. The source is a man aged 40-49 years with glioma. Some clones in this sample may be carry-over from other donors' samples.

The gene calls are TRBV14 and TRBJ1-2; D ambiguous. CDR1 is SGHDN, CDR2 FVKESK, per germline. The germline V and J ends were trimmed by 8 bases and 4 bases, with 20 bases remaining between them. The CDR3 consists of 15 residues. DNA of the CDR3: TGTGCCAGCTCCCCCGGGTCAAAAAGAGGCTATGGCTACACCTTC. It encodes CASSPGSKRGYGYTF.

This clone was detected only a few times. CDR3 sequence reads: CASSGVLRTGELFF. The CDR3 bases are TGTGCCAGCAGTGGGGTGTTGCGCACCGGGGAGCTGTTTTTT. The chain employs TRBV11-2 and TRBJ2-2, with D unresolved. The germline gives CDR1 SGHAT, CDR2 FQNNGV. The CDR3 totals 14 residues. Trimming took 6 bases from V and 4 from J, leaving 12 bases between them.

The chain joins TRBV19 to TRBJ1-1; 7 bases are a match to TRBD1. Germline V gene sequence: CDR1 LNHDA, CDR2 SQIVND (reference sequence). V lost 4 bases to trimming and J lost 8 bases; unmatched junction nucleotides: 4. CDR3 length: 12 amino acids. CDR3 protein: CASSKNRGEAFF. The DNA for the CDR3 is TGTGCCAGTAGTAAAAACAGGGGAGAAGCTTTCTTT. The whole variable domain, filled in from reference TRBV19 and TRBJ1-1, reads DGGITQSPKYLFRKEGQNVTLSCEQNLNHDAMYWYRQDPGQGLRLIYYSQIVNDFQKGDIAEGYSVSREKKESFPLTVTSAQKNPTAFYLCASSKNRGEAFFGQGTRLTVV.

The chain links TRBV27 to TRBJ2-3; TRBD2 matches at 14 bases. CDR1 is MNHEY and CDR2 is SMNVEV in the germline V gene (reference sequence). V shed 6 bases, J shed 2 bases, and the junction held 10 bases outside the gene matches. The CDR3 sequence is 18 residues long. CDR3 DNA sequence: TGTGCCAGCAGGGTAGGACTAGCGGGGGGACTAAACACAGATACGCAGTATTTT. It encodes CASRVGLAGGLNTDTQYF.

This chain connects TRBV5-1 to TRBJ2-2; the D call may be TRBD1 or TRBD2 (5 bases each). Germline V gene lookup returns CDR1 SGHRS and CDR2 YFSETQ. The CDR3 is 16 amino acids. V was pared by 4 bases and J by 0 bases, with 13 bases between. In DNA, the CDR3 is TGCGCCAGCAGCCTGAATTTGGGGGCGAACACCGGGGAGCTGTTTTTT. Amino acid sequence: CASSLNLGANTGELFF.

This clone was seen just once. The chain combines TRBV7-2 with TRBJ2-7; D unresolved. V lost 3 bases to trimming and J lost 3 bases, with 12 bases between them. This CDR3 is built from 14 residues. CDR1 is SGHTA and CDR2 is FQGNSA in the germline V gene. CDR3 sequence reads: CASSLGRINYEQYF. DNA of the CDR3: TGTGCCAGCAGCTTGGGCAGGATAAACTACGAGCAGTACTTC.

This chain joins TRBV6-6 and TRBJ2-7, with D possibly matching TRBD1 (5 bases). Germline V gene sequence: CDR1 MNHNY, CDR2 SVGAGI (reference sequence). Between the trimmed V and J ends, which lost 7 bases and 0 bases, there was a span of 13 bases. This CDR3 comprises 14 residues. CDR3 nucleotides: TGTGCCAGCACTGGGGCAGTCAACTCCTACGAGCAGTACTTC. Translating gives CASTGAVNSYEQYF.

CDR3 sequence reads: CASSPDWTSTDTQYF. DNA of the CDR3: TGTGCCAGCAGCCCCGACTGGACTAGCACAGATACGCAGTATTTT. The genes are TRBV11-2 and TRBJ2-3; a possible D gene is TRBD2 (5 bases). Germline loops: CDR1 SGHAT, CDR2 FQNNGV. Trimming took off 5 bases at V and 0 bases at J, with 12 bases between the two ends. The CDR3 has 15 amino acids.

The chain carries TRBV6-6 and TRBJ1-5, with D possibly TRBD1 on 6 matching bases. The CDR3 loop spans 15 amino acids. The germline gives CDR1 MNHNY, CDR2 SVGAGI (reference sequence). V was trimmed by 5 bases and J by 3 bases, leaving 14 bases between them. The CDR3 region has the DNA TGTGCCAGCAGTACCGGACAGACAGTCAATCAGCCCCAGCATTTT. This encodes CASSTGQTVNQPQHF.

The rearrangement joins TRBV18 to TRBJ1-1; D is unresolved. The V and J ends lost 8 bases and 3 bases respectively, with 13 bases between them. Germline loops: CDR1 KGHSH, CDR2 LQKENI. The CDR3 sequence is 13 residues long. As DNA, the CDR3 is TGTGCCAGCGGCGAAGTTAGGGACACTGAAGCTTTCTTT. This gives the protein CASGEVRDTEAFF.

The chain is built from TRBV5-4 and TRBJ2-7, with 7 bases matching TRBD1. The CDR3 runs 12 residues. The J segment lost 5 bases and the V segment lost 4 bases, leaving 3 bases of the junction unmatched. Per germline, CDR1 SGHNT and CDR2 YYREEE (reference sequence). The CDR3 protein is CASSQDRHEQYF. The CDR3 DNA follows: TGTGCCAGCAGCCAGGACAGGCACGAGCAGTACTTC.

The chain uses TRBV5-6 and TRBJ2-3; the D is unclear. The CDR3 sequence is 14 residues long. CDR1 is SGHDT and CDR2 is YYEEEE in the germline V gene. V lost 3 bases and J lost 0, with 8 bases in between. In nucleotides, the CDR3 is TGTGCCAGCAGCTGGGAAACTAGCACAGATACGCAGTATTTT. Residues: CASSWETSTDTQYF.

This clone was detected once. The CDR3, as DNA: TGTGCCAGCAGCTTAAGACTAGCGGGGACCTACGAGCAGTACTTC. Translation gives CASSLRLAGTYEQYF. The chain uses TRBV5-4 and TRBJ2-7; TRBD2 matches 11 bases. Germline V gene data show CDR1 as SGHNT and CDR2 as YYREEE (reference sequence). CDR3 size: 15 residues. The J segment lost 2 bases and the V segment lost 2 bases, leaving 3 bases of the junction unmatched.

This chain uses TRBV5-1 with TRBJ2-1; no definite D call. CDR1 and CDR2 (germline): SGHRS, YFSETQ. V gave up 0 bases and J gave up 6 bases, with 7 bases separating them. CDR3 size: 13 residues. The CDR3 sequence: CASSLAAFNEQFF. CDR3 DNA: TGCGCCAGCAGCTTGGCCGCTTTCAATGAGCAGTTCTTC.

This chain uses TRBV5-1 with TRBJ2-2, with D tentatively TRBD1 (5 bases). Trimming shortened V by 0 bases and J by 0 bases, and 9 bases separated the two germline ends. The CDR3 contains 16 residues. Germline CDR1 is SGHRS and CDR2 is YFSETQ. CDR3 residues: CASSLDGAPNTGELFF. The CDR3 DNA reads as TGCGCCAGCAGCTTGGATGGGGCACCGAACACCGGGGAGCTGTTTTTT.

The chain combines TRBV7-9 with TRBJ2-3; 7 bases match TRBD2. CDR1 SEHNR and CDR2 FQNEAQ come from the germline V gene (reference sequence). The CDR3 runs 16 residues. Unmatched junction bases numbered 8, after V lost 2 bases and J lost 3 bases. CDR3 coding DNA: TGTGCCAGCAGCTTATCTAGCGGTACCTCTACAGATACGCAGTATTTT. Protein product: CASSLSSGTSTDTQYF.